Below, one T cell receptor beta chain is given with its context. What it recognizes is unknown. This sample is drawn from a study of T cell repertoires in cytomegalovirus infection. About the study: Through public TCR beta signatures, both CMV infection and matching HLA type were indicated.

Study conclusions and caveats: Clonotype analysis showed dominance of the ex vivo response by HLA-C-restricted CMV-specific TCR beta clonotypes. Accumulated public TCR beta family frequency recognized individuals carrying CMV together with the relevant HLA.

TCRdb re-called the reads through MiXCR, storing one row per CDR3 protein. The table lists roughly 500,000 distinct CDR3 sequences, about 44% of them singletons. Germline V gene lookup returns CDR1 SGHNT and CDR2 YENEEA. Trimming removed 1 base from V and 10 bases from J; junction bases left unmatched: 16. The CDR3 extends over 17 amino acids. The chain combines TRBV11-3 with TRBJ2-1; 7 nucleotides align to TRBD2. This TCR came from a human donor in good health (CMV status not recorded). Some clones in this sample may be carry-over from other donors' samples. Sample: cultured PBMCs, taken from culture after CMV antigen stimulation. CDR3 loop: CASSLGGRLARRTEQFF. CDR3 nucleotide sequence: TGTGCCAGCAGCTTAGGAGGAAGACTAGCCCGGCGGACCGAGCAGTTCTTC.